This is a list of T cell receptor beta chains from one sample in a study of somatic mutations in cytotoxic T cells in rheumatoid arthritis. Repertoires were generated with immunoSEQ multiplex PCR, while TCRdb's copy carries only in-frame clones and drops some. The sample lists around 23,000 clones, roughly 80% seen once, with roughly 3.8% in the top ten. The sample taken for sequencing was CD8+ T cells sorted from blood. The receptor source for this set is an adult with rheumatoid arthritis. The conserved cysteine and the conserved F or W are not part of the CDR3 here. Some rows have no size entry. The others give once, few or many, or a class for an expanded clone.

v_call clone_size cdr3_aa
TRBV29-1 - SVEGQGTDTQY
TRBV7-2 - ASSLGTGFFYEQY
TRBV13 once ASSPGSGNTIY
TRBV5-1 - ASSLGSTGVVNSPLH
TRBV7-9 few ASSHYVGSGGALETQY
TRBV9 - ASSVVAGSYNEQF
TRBV15 - ATSREGQGVQPQH
TRBV19 - ASTLRTANYGYT
TRBV15 - ATSEGLADTDTQY
TRBV7-6 - ASSLGPGNTEAF
TRBV10-1 - ASSEFVGGAPTI
TRBV7-9 few ASSLSDGRYEQY
TRBV7-8 - ASSSGGGYTGELF
TRBV19 - ASSNRQGAGNTEAF
TRBV2 - ASNLIPTDSTNEKLF
TRBV4-1 - ASSQESANTEAF
TRBV27 - ASSPGQGAWPQH
TRBV27 - ASSLGTRRSDTQY
TRBV5-1 once ASSFQVQETQY
TRBV9 - ASSVDFGKNYGYT
TRBV19 - ASSAGWTEAF